This TCR beta chain is from a study of blood T cell repertoires in COVID-19. The CDR3 runs to 15 residues. V was clipped by 5 bases and J by 1 base; unmatched bases: 6. The germline V gene has CDR1 MNHEY and CDR2 SMNVEV (reference sequence). Clones were read by immunoSEQ multiplex PCR, and TCRdb kept only the in-frame ones, dropping some. The sample comprises approximately 170,000 clones, roughly 80% of which are singletons, and approximately 8% rests with the top ten. The receptor's source is a woman aged 45-65 years who had recovered from COVID-19. Sequenced input: PBMCs or T cells enriched from blood (not recorded which). The V call is TRBV27, the J call TRBJ1-2; 8 positions match TRBD1. CDR3: CASSQQGDINYGYTF. Written as DNA, the CDR3 is TGTGCCAGCAGTCAACAGGGGGACATTAACTATGGCTACACCTTC.